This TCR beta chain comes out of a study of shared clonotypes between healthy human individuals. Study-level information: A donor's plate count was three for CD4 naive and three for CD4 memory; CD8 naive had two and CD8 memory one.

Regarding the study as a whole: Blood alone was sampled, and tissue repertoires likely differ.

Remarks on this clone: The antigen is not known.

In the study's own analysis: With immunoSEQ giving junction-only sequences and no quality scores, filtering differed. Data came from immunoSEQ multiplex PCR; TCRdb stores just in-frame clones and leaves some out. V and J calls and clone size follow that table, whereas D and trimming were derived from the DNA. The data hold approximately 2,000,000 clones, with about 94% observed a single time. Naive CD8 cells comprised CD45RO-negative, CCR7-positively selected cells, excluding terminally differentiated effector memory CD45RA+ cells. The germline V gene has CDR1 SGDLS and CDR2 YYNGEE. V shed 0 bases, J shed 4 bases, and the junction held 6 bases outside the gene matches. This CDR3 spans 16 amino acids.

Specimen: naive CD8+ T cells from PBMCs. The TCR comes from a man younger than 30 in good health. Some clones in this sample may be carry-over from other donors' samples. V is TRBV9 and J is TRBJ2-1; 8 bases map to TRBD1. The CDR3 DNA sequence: TGTGCCAGCAGCGTAGACCAGGGGGCTTTTTACAATGAGCAGTTCTTC. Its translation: CASSVDQGAFYNEQFF.